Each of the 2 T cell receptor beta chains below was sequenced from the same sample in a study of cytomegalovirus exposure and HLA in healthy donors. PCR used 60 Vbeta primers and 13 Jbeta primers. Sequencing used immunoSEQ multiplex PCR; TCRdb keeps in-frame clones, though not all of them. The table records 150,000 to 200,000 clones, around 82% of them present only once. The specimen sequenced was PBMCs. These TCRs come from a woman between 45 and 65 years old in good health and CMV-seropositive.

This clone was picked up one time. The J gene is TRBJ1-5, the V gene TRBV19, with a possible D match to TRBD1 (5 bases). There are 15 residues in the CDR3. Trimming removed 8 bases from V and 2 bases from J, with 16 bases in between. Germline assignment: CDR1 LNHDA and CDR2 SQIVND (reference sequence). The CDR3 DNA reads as TGTGCCAGTCACGCCGGGGCGGGGGGCAATCAGCCCCAGCATTTT. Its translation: CASHAGAGGNQPQHF.

This chain's CDR3 is CASSSPRRTDTQYF. CDR3 nucleotides: TGCGCCAGCAGCTCGCCGCGGCGCACAGATACGCAGTATTTT. The rearrangement uses TRBV5-1 and TRBJ2-3; D ambiguous. Trimming took off 3 bases at V and 1 base at J, with 9 bases between the two ends. The CDR3 totals 14 residues. Germline V gives CDR1 SGHRS, CDR2 YFSETQ.